One and the same sample provided the 16 T cell receptor beta chains below, sequenced in a study of beta chain features in type 1 diabetes. Expressed TCRB transcripts were sequenced because the isolated RNA had all been reverse transcribed beforehand. TCRdb's table, derived via immunoSEQ multiplex PCR, lists solely in-frame clones and lacks some. The repertoire holds 350,000 to 400,000 clones, less than 15% seen once, with about 0.019% in the top ten. Source material: naive CD4+ T cells from blood. The receptor source for this set is a young woman in good health.

This clone showed up just a few times. The V call is TRBV5-4, the J call TRBJ2-5; 8 nucleotides agree with TRBD1. The DNA end favors TRBJ2-7, so the J call may be wrong. Germline assignment: CDR1 SGHNT and CDR2 YYREEE (reference sequence). The CDR3 sequence is 14 residues long. In nucleotides, the CDR3 is TGTGCCAGCAGCAGAGGACAGGGTGGCTACGAGCAGTACTTC. Its protein product is CASSRGQGGYEQYF.

The V call is TRBV2, the J call TRBJ2-2, with D tentatively TRBD1 (5 bases). CDR1 and CDR2 (germline): SNHLY, FYNNEI. The V gene lost 4 bases and the J gene lost 2 bases, with 11 bases spanning the gap. CDR3 length: 15 residues. In DNA, the CDR3 is TGTGCCAGCAGTGGTACAGGAGTCAACACCGGGGAGCTGTTTTTT. Its protein is CASSGTGVNTGELFF.

The V and J genes are TRBV25-1 and TRBJ2-1; weak D call: TRBD1 (5 bases). The CDR3 is made up of 16 amino acids. Trimming took 2 bases from V and 3 from J, leaving 14 bases between them. Germline V gene data show CDR1 as MGHDK and CDR2 as SYGVNS. The CDR3 is CASSERGPSNYNEQFF. In DNA, the CDR3 is TGTGCCAGCAGTGAAAGGGGTCCGTCCAACTACAATGAGCAGTTCTTC.

The chain recombines TRBV27 with TRBJ2-1; TRBD2 aligns across 9 bases. CDR1 is MNHEY and CDR2 is SMNVEV in the germline V gene (reference sequence). V lost 8 bases to trimming and J lost 6 bases; unmatched junction nucleotides: 8. This CDR3 has 14 amino acids. CDR3 residues: CASLSGREVNEQFF. In nucleotides, the CDR3 is TGTGCCAGCCTTAGCGGGAGAGAGGTCAATGAGCAGTTCTTC.

A note on this clone: This same CDR3 is encoded by further DNA sequences in the sample. V usage is TRBV28 and J usage is TRBJ2-7; D perhaps matches TRBD2 (6 bases). The CDR3 totals 12 residues. Trimming took 3 bases from V and 4 from J, leaving 7 bases between them. The germline V gene encodes CDR1 MDHEN and CDR2 SYDVKM. The CDR3 region is CASSLGGYEQYF. DNA for the CDR3: TGTGCCAGCAGTTTGGGAGGTTACGAGCAGTACTTC.

The table lists this clone with a few counts. The J gene is TRBJ1-4, the V gene TRBV9, with unresolved D. CDR1 is SGDLS, CDR2 YYNGEE, per germline. V lost 0 bases, J lost 11 bases, and 8 bases lay in between. The length of the CDR3 is 12 residues. The CDR3 sequence: CASSVGLGKLFF. CDR3 DNA sequence: TGTGCCAGCAGCGTAGGACTAGGGAAACTGTTTTTT.

The chain employs TRBV30 and TRBJ1-2; perhaps TRBD1 as D (5 bases). Germline V gives CDR1 GTSNPN, CDR2 SVGIG (reference sequence). The CDR3 length is 12 residues. With 2 bases removed from V and 9 bases from J, the gap between germline ends came to 13 bases. The CDR3 sequence: CAWSRGGMSYTF. The CDR3 coding sequence is TGTGCCTGGAGTCGGGGGGGAATGAGCTACACCTTC.

This clone was seen only a few times. The chain employs TRBV6-6 and TRBJ1-5; D is ambiguous. V lost 5 bases to trimming and J lost 4 bases, with 3 bases between them. The CDR3 totals 11 residues. Germline V gene sequence: CDR1 MNHNY, CDR2 SVGAGI (reference sequence). CDR3 nucleotides: TGTGCCAGCAGTCAAAATCAGCCCCAGCATTTT. Protein product: CASSQNQPQHF.

This rearrangement joins TRBV5-1 to TRBJ1-1; weak D call: TRBD1 (5 bases). The CDR3 has 16 residues. CDR1 and CDR2 (germline): SGHRS, YFSETQ. The V end lost 4 bases, the J end lost 2 bases, and 18 bases lay between the germline ends. CDR3 coding DNA: TGCGCCAGCAGCCCGGGACTGTGGAGGGATAACACTGAAGCTTTCTTT. Amino acid sequence: CASSPGLWRDNTEAFF.

The table lists this clone with a few counts. At one end the junction does not follow the germline gene, possibly because of a read error. This chain uses TRBV30 with TRBJ2-7; 7 bases line up with TRBD2. CDR1 is GTSNPN and CDR2 is SVGIG in the germline V gene (reference sequence). This CDR3 region has 11 residues. The CDR3 DNA sequence: TGTGCCTGTACGAAGAGCGGGGCTCCGGCGTTC. Encoded protein: CACTKSGAPAF.

This clone showed up just a few times. The chain joins TRBV6-1 to TRBJ2-7, with 7 bases identical to TRBD1. CDR3 length equals 14 residues. Germline trimming cut 7 bases from V and 3 bases from J; bases unmatched to any gene: 9. Per germline, CDR1 MNHNS and CDR2 SASEGT. The CDR3 protein is CASTRTGPIYEQYF. The CDR3 region has the DNA TGTGCCAGCACTAGGACAGGTCCGATCTACGAGCAGTACTTC.

This clone was detected a few times. The chain links TRBV7-6 to TRBJ2-1; 10 bases align to TRBD2. The V gene end was trimmed by 3 bases and the J gene end by 5 bases; junction bases not matched to a gene: 7. CDR3 length: 16 amino acids. In germline, CDR1 is SGHVS, CDR2 FNYEAQ. The CDR3 protein is CASSLIRLAGNNEQFF. Here the CDR3 DNA reads TGTGCCAGCAGCTTGATACGACTAGCGGGCAACAATGAGCAGTTCTTC.

This clone was detected only a few times. The chain recombines TRBV7-2 with TRBJ1-1, with TRBD1 as a possible D gene (5 bases). V dropped 5 bases and J dropped 3 bases, with 22 bases sitting between them. CDR1 and CDR2 (germline): SGHTA, FQGNSA. The CDR3 runs 17 residues. The CDR3 bases are TGTGCCAGCAGCCTAGGTAGGCCACAGGTACTGGACACTGAAGCTTTCTTT. Its translation is CASSLGRPQVLDTEAFF.

This clone was counted a few times. The J gene is TRBJ1-1, the V gene TRBV6-5; TRBD1 matches 8 bases. The trim removed 6 bases at V and 1 base at J, leaving 4 bases unmatched. CDR3 size: 14 residues. The V gene's germline CDR1 is MNHEY and CDR2 SVGAGI. In nucleotides, the CDR3 is TGTGCCAGCAGATTTGACAGGGGGAACACTGAAGCTTTCTTT. Protein: CASRFDRGNTEAFF.

V and J are TRBV6-5 and TRBJ2-7; 7 nucleotides line up with TRBD1. V trimming: 8 bases; J trimming: 0 bases; junction bases outside the gene matches: 7. CDR3 length: 14 amino acids. The germline V gene encodes CDR1 MNHEY and CDR2 SVGAGI. Written as DNA, the CDR3 is TGTGCCAGCTGGCAACAGGGGAGCTCCTACGAGCAGTACTTC. It translates to CASWQQGSSYEQYF.

The chain links TRBV7-3 to TRBJ2-7; weak D call: TRBD2 (6 bases). CDR3 length equals 14 residues. Between the trimmed V and J ends, which lost 0 bases and 7 bases, there was a span of 13 bases. Looked up from germline, CDR1 is SGHTA and CDR2 is FQGTGA. This chain's CDR3 is CASSLTRLVGEQYF. The CDR3, as DNA: TGTGCCAGCAGCTTAACCAGACTAGTTGGTGAGCAGTACTTC.